The next 21 T cell receptor beta chains were all read from a single sample in a study of T cell changes during pregnancy in multiple sclerosis. TCRdb's table, derived via immunoSEQ multiplex PCR, lists solely in-frame clones and lacks some. The sample carries some 97,000 clones, over 85% recorded once. Source: peripheral blood, taken in the second trimester of pregnancy. The receptors derive from a female donor with multiple sclerosis, enrolled in a pregnancy study.

V and J are TRBV29-1 and TRBJ1-4; D gene unclear. Germline V lookup: CDR1 SQVTM, CDR2 ANQGSEA. The CDR3 length is 12 residues. V was shortened by 7 bases and J by 8 bases, with 14 bases between the two germline ends. In DNA form, the CDR3 reads TGCAGCGCCCCCTGGGGAGGCGAAAAACTGTTTTTT. This codes for CSAPWGGEKLFF.

The CDR3 DNA is TGTGCCAGCAGCTTACCGGGAGAGATTAACTATGGCTACACCTTC. Amino acids: CASSLPGEINYGYTF. The chain has TRBV7-9 and TRBJ1-2; D gene ambiguous. With 2 bases removed from V and 1 base from J, the gap between germline ends came to 11 bases. From germline, CDR1 is SEHNR and CDR2 FQNEAQ (reference sequence). This CDR3 contains 15 residues.

This chain joins TRBV5-1 and TRBJ1-3, with D possibly being TRBD1 (5 bases). The V end lost 0 bases, the J end lost 0 bases, and 19 bases lay between the germline ends. The germline CDR1 and CDR2 sequences are SGHRS and YFSETQ. This CDR3 spans 19 amino acids. CDR3 sequence reads: CASSLGGGPRASSGNTIYF. CDR3 in DNA: TGCGCCAGCAGCTTGGGCGGCGGCCCCAGGGCCTCCTCTGGAAACACCATATATTTT. The full variable domain, rest sourced from reference TRBV5-1 and TRBJ1-3, is KAGVTQTPRYLIKTRGQQVTLSCSPISGHRSVSWYQQTPGQGLQFLFEYFSETQRNKGNFPGRFSGRQFSNSRSEMNVSTLELGDSALYLCASSLGGGPRASSGNTIYFGEGSWLTVV.

V gene TRBV5-1 combines with J gene TRBJ2-3, with 8 bases fitting TRBD2. Germline CDR1 reads SGHRS; CDR2 reads YFSETQ. The CDR3 is made up of 15 amino acids. V gave up 6 bases and J gave up 0 bases; unmatched junction bases: 6. The CDR3 is CASKVAGQSTDTQYF. In nucleotides, the CDR3 is TGCGCCAGCAAGGTAGCGGGACAAAGCACAGATACGCAGTATTTT.

This chain uses TRBV5-1 with TRBJ2-1; the D gene is possibly TRBD2 (5 bases). CDR1 is SGHRS, CDR2 YFSETQ, per germline. Trimming removed 7 bases from V and 5 bases from J, with 19 bases in between. The CDR3 length is 15 residues. The CDR3 loop reads CASARPEGENNEQFF. The CDR3 DNA sequence: TGCGCCAGCGCCCGGCCTGAGGGCGAAAACAATGAGCAGTTCTTC.

The chain is built from TRBV5-4 and TRBJ2-2; TRBD2 agrees at 12 bases. Germline V CDR1 and CDR2: SGHNT, YYREEE (reference sequence). The CDR3 spans 16 residues. Trimming at V came to 0 bases and at J to 5 bases, leaving 2 bases not matched to a gene. CDR3 sequence (DNA): TGTGCCAGCAGCTTGGGACTAGCGGGAGCTACCGGGGAGCTGTTTTTT. It is translated as CASSLGLAGATGELFF. Full variable domain (outside the CDR3, taken from reference TRBV5-4 and TRBJ2-2): ETGVTQSPTHLIKTRGQQVTLRCSSQSGHNTVSWYQQALGQGPQFIFQYYREEENGRGNFPPRFSGLQFPNYSSELNVNALELDDSALYLCASSLGLAGATGELFFGEGSRLTVL.

With regard to this clone: Germline and junction disagree at one end, which may indicate a read error. The chain couples TRBV29-1 to TRBJ1-2; D possibly corresponds to TRBD1 (6 bases). CDR1 and CDR2 from the germline V gene are SQVTM and ANQGSEA. CDR3 length: 11 residues. For the CDR3, the DNA is TGCAGCGTTGGGGGGCTCGAGGCGGAGAGTTTC. It yields the protein CSVGGLEAESF. The variable domain in full, completed from reference TRBV29-1 and TRBJ1-2, reads SAVISQKPSRDICQRGTSLTIQCQVDSQVTMMFWYRQQPGQSLTLIATANQGSEATYESGFVIDKFPISRPNLTFSTLTVSNMSPEDSSIYLCSVGGLEAESFGSGTRLTVV.

The V and J genes are TRBV30 and TRBJ2-7; 12 bases align to TRBD2. V lost 0 bases to trimming and J lost 6 bases; unmatched junction nucleotides: 9. The length of the CDR3 is 16 residues. From germline, CDR1 is GTSNPN and CDR2 SVGIG (reference sequence). CDR3 DNA: TGTGCCTGGAGTGTACAAGGACTAGCGGGGTTGTTCGAGCAGTACTTC. Translation: CAWSVQGLAGLFEQYF.

The V gene is TRBV30, the J gene TRBJ1-2; 9 nucleotides agree with TRBD1. V lost 1 base and J lost 4; bases outside the gene matches: 10. Germline V gene sequence: CDR1 GTSNPN, CDR2 SVGIG (reference sequence). The CDR3 has 16 amino acids. The CDR3 DNA is TGTGCCTGGAGTGGTTCTTCCACAGGGGGCATCTATGGCTACACCTTC. This sequence encodes CAWSGSSTGGIYGYTF.

V is TRBV9 and J is TRBJ2-5; 8 nucleotides agree with TRBD2. The CDR3 runs 15 residues. In germline, CDR1 is SGDLS, CDR2 YYNGEE. The trim removed 0 bases at V and 1 base at J, leaving 2 bases unmatched. Written as DNA, the CDR3 is TGTGCCAGCAGCGTAGGGAGCGGGGGCCAAGAGACCCAGTACTTC. It is translated as CASSVGSGGQETQYF.

The rearrangement links TRBV11-2 to TRBJ2-7; TRBD1 agrees at 11 bases. Germline V lookup: CDR1 SGHAT, CDR2 FQNNGV. V shed 3 bases, J shed 2 bases, and the junction held 3 bases outside the gene matches. This CDR3 spans 15 amino acids. The CDR3 coding sequence is TGTGCCAGCAGCTTCCCGGGACAGGGGGCCTACGAGCAGTACTTC. Translated, it gives CASSFPGQGAYEQYF. Full variable domain (remainder filled in from reference TRBV11-2 and TRBJ2-7): EAGVAQSPRYKIIEKRQSVAFWCNPISGHATLYWYQQILGQGPKLLIQFQNNGVVDDSQLPKDRFSAERLKGVDSTLKIQPAKLEDSAVYLCASSFPGQGAYEQYFGPGTRLTVT.

This sequence joins TRBV18 and TRBJ2-2; D is uncertain. Deletions cut 2 bases from V and 6 bases from J, with 7 bases between. There are 13 residues in the CDR3. Germline V gene data show CDR1 as KGHSH and CDR2 as LQKENI. Here the CDR3 reads CASSPLSAGELFF. The CDR3 DNA reads TGTGCCAGCTCACCATTATCCGCCGGGGAGCTGTTTTTT.

The CDR3 here is CAISEDRFFSGANVLTF. For the CDR3, the DNA is TGTGCCATCAGTGAGGATCGGTTCTTCTCTGGGGCCAACGTCCTGACTTTC. The chain carries TRBV10-3 and TRBJ2-6; unclear D gene. V dropped 2 bases and J dropped 0 bases, with 11 bases sitting between them. This CDR3 has 17 amino acids. Germline assignment: CDR1 ENHRY and CDR2 SYGVKD.

This sequence joins TRBV19 and TRBJ1-2; D gene unclear. The CDR3 loop spans 14 amino acids. V was pared by 3 bases and J by 3 bases, with 11 bases between. The V gene's germline CDR1 is LNHDA and CDR2 SQIVND (reference sequence). The DNA of the CDR3 is TGTGCCAGTAGTATGCTCCGGCAGGACTATGGCTACACCTTC. Protein: CASSMLRQDYGYTF.

The chain combines TRBV28 with TRBJ2-5; 7 bases agree with TRBD2. The CDR3 totals 16 residues. Trimming at V came to 8 bases and at J to 5 bases, leaving 17 bases not matched to a gene. Germline assignment: CDR1 MDHEN and CDR2 SYDVKM. CDR3 sequence reads: CASRVGGSGIGETQYF. The CDR3 DNA sequence: TGTGCCAGCCGTGTCGGGGGGTCGGGGATTGGGGAGACCCAGTACTTC.

DNA for the CDR3: TGTGCCAGCAGCTCGGGGACTAGCGGGTACCAAGAGACCCAGTACTTC. This sequence encodes CASSSGTSGYQETQYF. The rearrangement links TRBV11-2 to TRBJ2-5; 12 nucleotides agree with TRBD2. CDR3 length: 16 residues. V lost 4 bases, J lost 0 bases, and 3 bases stayed unmatched. The germline V gene has CDR1 SGHAT and CDR2 FQNNGV.

The chain joins TRBV5-5 to TRBJ2-3, with 8 bases lining up with TRBD1. CDR3 length: 15 residues. V trimming: 4 bases; J trimming: 2 bases; junction bases outside the gene matches: 6. CDR1 is SGHKS and CDR2 is YYEKEE in the germline V gene (reference sequence). CDR3 nucleotides: TGTGCCAGCAGCCTGACAGGGGTCGACACAGATACGCAGTATTTT. Translated, it gives CASSLTGVDTDTQYF. Full variable domain (rest looked up from reference TRBV5-5 and TRBJ2-3): DAGVTQSPTHLIKTRGQQVTLRCSPISGHKSVSWYQQVLGQGPQFIFQYYEKEERGRGNFPDRFSARQFPNYSSELNVNALLLGDSALYLCASSLTGVDTDTQYFGPGTRLTVL.

This clone has more than one count but fewer than ten. The chain uses TRBV11-2 and TRBJ2-5; D might be TRBD1 (5 bases). This CDR3 is 12 amino acids long. The germline V gene encodes CDR1 SGHAT and CDR2 FQNNGV. Trimming took 6 bases from V and 5 from J, leaving 10 bases between them. The CDR3 sequence: CASRGAGETQYF. The CDR3 DNA sequence: TGTGCCAGCAGAGGGGCTGGCGAGACCCAGTACTTC.

This chain uses TRBV4-2 with TRBJ2-3; D possibly corresponds to TRBD2 (7 bases). CDR1 LGHNA and CDR2 YNFKEQ come from the germline V gene. This CDR3 has 17 amino acids. Trimming removed 4 bases from V and 2 bases from J, with 19 bases in between. The CDR3 is CASSLRGGGSVTDTQYF. CDR3 DNA sequence: TGTGCCAGCAGCCTCCGAGGGGGGGGTAGCGTCACAGATACGCAGTATTTT.

CDR3 amino acids: CASSPLLTQFPNYGYTF. CDR3 DNA: TGTGCCAGCAGTCCTCTCCTTACACAGTTCCCAAACTATGGCTACACCTTC. This chain uses TRBV27 with TRBJ1-2; D gene ambiguous. Per the germline V gene, CDR1 is MNHEY and CDR2 is SMNVEV (reference sequence). Trimming left V 5 bases short and J 2 bases short, with 21 bases between. The CDR3 has 17 amino acids.

The chain combines TRBV11-2 with TRBJ1-5, with 7 bases that match TRBD1. Per the germline V gene, CDR1 is SGHAT and CDR2 is FQNNGV. With 5 bases clipped from V and 7 bases from J, the junction kept 11 bases outside the gene matches. The CDR3 has 15 amino acids. The DNA for the CDR3 is TGTGCCAGCAGCCCCTCGACAGGGTATGGACAGCCCCAGCATTTT. Translated, it gives CASSPSTGYGQPQHF.